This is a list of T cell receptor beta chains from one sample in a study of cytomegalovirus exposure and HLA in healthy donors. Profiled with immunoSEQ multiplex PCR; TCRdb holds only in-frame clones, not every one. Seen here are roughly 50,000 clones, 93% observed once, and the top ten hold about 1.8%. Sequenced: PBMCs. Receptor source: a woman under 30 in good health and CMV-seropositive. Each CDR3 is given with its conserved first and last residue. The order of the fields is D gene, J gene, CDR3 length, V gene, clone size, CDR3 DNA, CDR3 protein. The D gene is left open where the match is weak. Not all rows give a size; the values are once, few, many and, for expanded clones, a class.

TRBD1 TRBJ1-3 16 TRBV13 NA TGTGCCAGCAGCTTAATGGCCAGGGGGAGAGGAAACACCATATATTTT CASSLMARGRGNTIYF
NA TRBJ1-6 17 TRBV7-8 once TGTGCCAGCAGCTTAGGGGACTCAAGCTCCTATAATTCACCCCTCCACTTT CASSLGDSSSYNSPLHF
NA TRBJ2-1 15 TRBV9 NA TGTGCCAGCAGCGTAGCGGCAGGGTCTGGATATGAGCAGTTCTTC CASSVAAGSGYEQFF
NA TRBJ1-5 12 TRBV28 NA TGTGCCAGTAGGGGCCTCGATCAGCCCCAGCATTTT CASRGLDQPQHF
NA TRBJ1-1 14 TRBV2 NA TGTGCCAGCAGTGAATACGGGGTTCCGGCTGAAGCTTTCTTT CASSEYGVPAEAFF
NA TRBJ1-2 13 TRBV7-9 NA TGTGCCAGCAACCAACCTGGCAGGGATGGCTACACCTTC CASNQPGRDGYTF
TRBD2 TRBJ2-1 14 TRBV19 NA TGTGCCAGTAGTAAGACTAGCGGGGTGCGGGAGCAGTTCTTC CASSKTSGVREQFF
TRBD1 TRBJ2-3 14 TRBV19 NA TGTGCCAGTAGTAGGACAGGGGGAACAGATACGCAGTATTTT CASSRTGGTDTQYF
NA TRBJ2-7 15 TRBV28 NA TGTGCCAGCAACAATGCGGCCGACCCCGCCTACGAGCAGTACTTC CASNNAADPAYEQYF
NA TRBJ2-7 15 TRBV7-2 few TGTGCCAGCAGCTTGGGCGGGGCAGGACCCTACGAGCAGTACTTC CASSLGGAGPYEQYF
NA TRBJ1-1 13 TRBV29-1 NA TGCAGCGTTGAGGAGGGCGGATGGGCTGAAGCTTTCTTT CSVEEGGWAEAFF
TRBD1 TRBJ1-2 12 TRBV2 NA TGTGCCAGTGACAGGGGCCCCTATGGCTACACCTTC CASDRGPYGYTF
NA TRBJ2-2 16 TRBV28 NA TGTGCCAGCAGTTCCTCAGGGGGGTTGAACACCGGGGAGCTGTTTTTT CASSSSGGLNTGELFF
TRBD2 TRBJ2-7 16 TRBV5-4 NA TGTGCCAGCAGACCCATGACTAGCGGGGGGGCCGGGGAGCAGTACTTC CASRPMTSGGAGEQYF
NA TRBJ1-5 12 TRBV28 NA TGTGCCACCACCGGGGGCAATCAGCCCCAGCATTTT CATTGGNQPQHF
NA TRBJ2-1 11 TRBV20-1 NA TGCAGTGCTAGAGATAGCAACGGGCAGTTCTTC CSARDSNGQFF
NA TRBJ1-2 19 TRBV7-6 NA TGTGCCAGCAGCGCAAAGCTGGGGGGGAAGCGGGCTGCGGGCTATGGCTACACCTTC CASSAKLGGKRAAGYGYTF
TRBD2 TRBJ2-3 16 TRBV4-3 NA TGCGCCAGCAGCCAAGATCTGCGGGGGGCCACGAATACGCAGTATTTT CASSQDLRGATNTQYF
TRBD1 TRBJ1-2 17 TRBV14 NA TGTGCCAGCAGCCAAAGAATTCCGGGACAGGGCGGCTATGGCTACACCTTC CASSQRIPGQGGYGYTF
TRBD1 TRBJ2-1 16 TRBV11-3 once TGTGCCAGCAGCTTAGGTTTTGGACAGGGCTACAATGAGCAGTTCTTC CASSLGFGQGYNEQFF
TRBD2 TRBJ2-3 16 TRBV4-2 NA TGTGCCAGCAGCATACGGGGGGGGGATAGCACAGATACGCAGTATTTT CASSIRGGDSTDTQYF